This TCR beta chain was sequenced for a study of identical twins. Germline V gene sequence: CDR1 MNHNS, CDR2 SASEGT. The CDR3 spans 14 residues. The germline V and J ends were trimmed by 4 bases and 7 bases, with 14 bases remaining between them. TCRdb redid the calling of the 5' RACE reads with MiXCR, one entry per CDR3 protein. The sample lists roughly 720,000 distinct CDR3 sequences, around a sixth occurring once. This clonotype has only a few counts. The same data also contributed to another study, on T cells expressing NK-cell markers.

J is TRBJ2-1 and V is TRBV6-1; D may match TRBD1 or TRBD2 (5 bases each). The source of this sequence is a woman younger than 35 in good health. The sample taken for sequencing was PBMCs. The CDR3 is CASSGPQWGNEQFF. CDR3 in DNA: TGTGCCAGCAGTGGGCCCCAGTGGGGGAATGAGCAGTTCTTC.